This T cell receptor beta chain was sequenced in a study of blood T cells in healthy people across ages. With a J-beta primer mix and a sample-barcoded 5' primer, a second PCR ran about 7 to 12 cycles. TCRdb re-derived calls from the 5' RACE reads in MiXCR, one entry per CDR3 protein. There are roughly 1.5 million distinct CDR3 sequences in the sample; roughly 43% occur only once, and approximately 4% lies in the top ten. Aged roughly 6 to 90, donors were systemically healthy Caucasians from Russia. The draw of peripheral blood yielded roughly 9.4 milliliters from each donor. Extraction of total RNA produced a minimum of 5 micrograms from each sample. This CDR3 has 17 residues. V dropped 0 bases and J dropped 3 bases, with 15 bases sitting between them. Germline CDR1 is LGHDT and CDR2 is YNNKEL (reference sequence).

The sample consisted of blood. This chain joins TRBV3-1 and TRBJ2-1; a weak D match, TRBD2 (5 bases). The clonotype originates from a woman aged 18-29 years in good health. CDR3 sequence reads: CASSQEIGLSIYNEQFF. CDR3 coding DNA: TGTGCCAGCAGCCAAGAAATTGGACTCAGCATCTACAATGAGCAGTTCTTC.